The 27 T cell receptor beta chains reported below all come from one sample, sequenced in a study of cytomegalovirus exposure and HLA in healthy donors. The study ran its PCR with 60 Vbeta and 13 Jbeta primers. Profiled with immunoSEQ multiplex PCR; TCRdb holds only in-frame clones, not every one. This sample yields 200,000 or so clones, of which about 75% are seen a single time; 1.5% to 2% belongs to the top ten. The sample consisted of PBMCs. These receptors were taken from a man aged 18 to 30 in good health and CMV-seronegative.

In its sample, this clone was seen a few times. This rearrangement joins TRBV6-6 to TRBJ2-7; tentative D call: TRBD1 (5 bases). This CDR3 contains 14 residues. Trimming removed 3 bases from V and 2 bases from J, with 11 bases in between. From germline, CDR1 is MNHNY and CDR2 SVGAGI (reference sequence). The CDR3 spells CASSYLSGTYEQYF. DNA for the CDR3: TGTGCCAGCAGTTATCTCTCAGGGACCTACGAGCAGTACTTC.

The chain is built from TRBV5-5 and TRBJ2-2; 8 bases fit TRBD2. This CDR3 spans 20 amino acids. The germline V gene has CDR1 SGHKS and CDR2 YYEKEE (reference sequence). The ends lost 0 bases at V and 6 bases at J; junction bases unmatched: 19. Written as DNA, the CDR3 is TGTGCCAGCAGCTTGGCATTTGGGGGTAGCGGGATAGCGGCCCCCGGGGAGCTGTTTTTT. Amino acids: CASSLAFGGSGIAAPGELFF.

This clone was counted between two and nine times. V and J are TRBV28 and TRBJ2-7, with D perhaps TRBD2 (5 bases). Germline-derived CDR1 and CDR2 are MDHEN and SYDVKM. V dropped 8 bases and J dropped 3 bases, with 5 bases sitting between them. This CDR3 is 10 amino acids long. CDR3 nucleotide sequence: TGTGCCAGCCGGGACTACGAGCAGTACTTC. Translation: CASRDYEQYF.

The chain couples TRBV2 to TRBJ1-2, with D perhaps matching TRBD1 (5 bases). Germline CDR1 is SNHLY and CDR2 is FYNNEI. The germline V and J ends were trimmed by 6 bases and 3 bases, with 11 bases remaining between them. The CDR3 consists of 13 residues. The CDR3, as DNA: TGTGCCAGCAGCGAAAACAGGCACTATGGCTACACCTTC. It yields the protein CASSENRHYGYTF.

A few counts support this clone. This chain links TRBV19 with TRBJ1-2, with D unresolved. V was shortened by 9 bases and J by 5 bases, with 16 bases between the two germline ends. Germline CDR1 LNHDA, CDR2 SQIVND (reference sequence). The length of the CDR3 is 13 residues. The DNA of the CDR3 is TGTGCCAGCCGAGGACTGGGATTTTATGGCTACACCTTC. Translation: CASRGLGFYGYTF.

V gene TRBV19 combines with J gene TRBJ2-5; weak D call: TRBD1 (5 bases). The CDR3 runs to 15 residues. V lost 7 bases and J lost 4, with 19 bases in between. From germline, CDR1 is LNHDA and CDR2 SQIVND (reference sequence). This CDR3 reads CASTTGPQGRETQYF. CDR3 coding DNA: TGTGCCAGTACGACTGGTCCCCAGGGTCGAGAGACCCAGTACTTC.

V gene TRBV27 combines with J gene TRBJ2-7; TRBD1 agrees at 8 bases. Germline V lookup: CDR1 MNHEY, CDR2 SMNVEV (reference sequence). The CDR3 runs 13 residues. The ends lost 4 bases at V and 5 bases at J; junction bases unmatched: 4. CDR3 in DNA: TGTGCCAGCAGTTACAGGGGGGCCCACGAGCAGTACTTC. Residues: CASSYRGAHEQYF.

V is TRBV5-4 and J is TRBJ2-5; D is perhaps TRBD2 (5 bases). The V end lost 0 bases, the J end lost 0 bases, and 15 bases lay between the germline ends. The CDR3 is made up of 17 amino acids. From germline, CDR1 is SGHNT and CDR2 YYREEE (reference sequence). The CDR3 sequence is CASSLAGVYSHQETQYF. DNA for the CDR3: TGTGCCAGCAGCTTGGCCGGGGTCTACAGCCACCAAGAGACCCAGTACTTC.

The chain has TRBV4-3 and TRBJ2-5; 9 bases are a match to TRBD1. The DNA end favors TRBJ2-7, so the J call may be wrong. Germline V gene data show CDR1 as LGHNA and CDR2 as YSLEER. The CDR3 totals 15 residues. The CDR3 region has the DNA TGCGCCAGCAGCCAAATGGGGACAGGGTGCTCCGAGCAGTACTTC. The encoded protein is CASSQMGTGCSEQYF.

The gene calls are TRBV5-1 and TRBJ1-1; D is unclear. Deletions cut 4 bases from V and 2 bases from J, with 15 bases between. The CDR3 spans 15 residues. The germline V gene encodes CDR1 SGHRS and CDR2 YFSETQ. CDR3 sequence (DNA): TGCGCCAGCAGCCCTGTGGGGAGGATTAACACTGAAGCTTTCTTT. This codes for CASSPVGRINTEAFF.

The chain is built from TRBV2 and TRBJ1-5, with TRBD1 matching 8 bases. Per the germline V gene, CDR1 is SNHLY and CDR2 is FYNNEI. This CDR3 has 14 amino acids. V lost 6 bases to trimming and J lost 3 bases; unmatched junction nucleotides: 4. CDR3 bases: TGTGCCAGCAGCTCAGGGGGCAACAATCAGCCCCAGCATTTT. Translated: CASSSGGNNQPQHF.

The chain employs TRBV6-5 and TRBJ2-7; 13 nucleotides agree with TRBD2. Trimming cost V 0 bases and J 4 bases; bases outside gene matches: 0. Germline CDR1 MNHEY, CDR2 SVGAGI. The CDR3 runs to 15 residues. The CDR3 DNA follows: TGTGCCAGCAGTTACTCGACTAGCGGGGGGTACGAGCAGTACTTC. It codes for CASSYSTSGGYEQYF.

Remarks on this clone: The same CDR3 also results from other DNA sequences found in this sample. For the CDR3, the DNA is TGTGCCAGCAGCTTGGGACTCCAAGAGACCCAGTACTTC. Translation: CASSLGLQETQYF. This sequence joins TRBV11-2 and TRBJ2-5; D is perhaps TRBD2 (6 bases). V lost 3 bases, J lost 1 base, and 6 bases lay in between. Germline V lookup: CDR1 SGHAT, CDR2 FQNNGV. The CDR3 runs to 13 residues.

The J gene is TRBJ1-2, the V gene TRBV6-5, with D hard to call. V was trimmed by 6 bases and J by 6 bases, leaving 14 bases between them. The CDR3 length is 13 residues. Germline V gives CDR1 MNHEY, CDR2 SVGAGI. This chain's CDR3 is CASRASSGHGYTF. For the CDR3, the DNA is TGTGCCAGCAGGGCCAGCTCAGGTCATGGCTACACCTTC.

This sequence joins TRBV19 and TRBJ1-1; D perhaps matches TRBD1 (6 bases). Trimming removed 11 bases from V and 2 bases from J, with 9 bases in between. Per germline, CDR1 LNHDA and CDR2 SQIVND (reference sequence). The CDR3 runs to 11 residues. CDR3 protein: CAAGTNTEAFF. CDR3 nucleotide sequence: TGTGCCGCCGGGACAAACACTGAAGCTTTCTTT.

This clone appeared once. The chain has TRBV6-6 and TRBJ2-1; the match to TRBD1 covers 8 bases. Germline CDR1 MNHNY, CDR2 SVGAGI (reference sequence). The junction had 13 bases not matched to a gene; V was cut back by 7 bases and J by 8 bases. The CDR3 consists of 15 residues. The CDR3 spells CASNLQGGGDDEQFF. CDR3 nucleotide sequence: TGTGCCAGCAACCTACAGGGGGGAGGAGACGATGAGCAGTTCTTC.

The V and J genes are TRBV28 and TRBJ2-7; D gene uncertain. The germline gives CDR1 MDHEN, CDR2 SYDVKM. The length of the CDR3 is 15 residues. V was pared by 3 bases and J by 0 bases, with 12 bases between. The CDR3 loop reads CASSFLGLSSYEQYF. The CDR3 DNA follows: TGTGCCAGCAGTTTTTTGGGCCTCAGCTCCTACGAGCAGTACTTC.

The chain links TRBV2 to TRBJ2-3; D unclear. Germline V CDR1 and CDR2: SNHLY, FYNNEI. V was shortened by 5 bases and J by 2 bases, with 11 bases between the two germline ends. CDR3 length: 14 residues. The CDR3 loop reads CASSPTNPTDTQYF. Here the CDR3 DNA reads TGTGCCAGCAGTCCAACTAACCCCACAGATACGCAGTATTTT.

The gene calls are TRBV28 and TRBJ2-7; the match to TRBD2 covers 7 bases. The CDR3 is 21 residues long. CDR1 is MDHEN and CDR2 is SYDVKM in the germline V gene. The junction had 29 bases not matched to a gene; V was cut back by 7 bases and J by 2 bases. CDR3 DNA sequence: TGTGCCAGCAACCCTTGGCCGGGGATTTCGGTAGTTAGCGGGCCGACCTACGAGCAGTACTTC. Its translation: CASNPWPGISVVSGPTYEQYF.

This clone came up once. The genes are TRBV5-1 and TRBJ2-7, with TRBD1 matching over 8 bases. Trimming cost V 1 base and J 6 bases; bases outside gene matches: 6. Germline V gene sequence: CDR1 SGHRS, CDR2 YFSETQ. The CDR3 contains 14 residues. In DNA, the CDR3 is TGCGCCAGCAGCTTGCAGGGACAGGCGTCCGAGCAGTACTTC. It translates to CASSLQGQASEQYF.

The count of this clone is one. The chain combines TRBV4-3 with TRBJ1-4; 7 positions match TRBD1. V lost 4 bases, J lost 4 bases, and 9 bases stayed unmatched. The CDR3 is 16 amino acids. The germline V gene has CDR1 LGHNA and CDR2 YSLEER. The CDR3 loop reads CASSPPGDRNNEKLFF. As DNA, the CDR3 is TGCGCCAGCAGCCCCCCGGGGGACAGAAATAATGAAAAACTGTTTTTT.

The chain combines TRBV15 with TRBJ1-1; D is perhaps TRBD1 (5 bases). V lost 5 bases and J lost 0, with 13 bases in between. The germline V gene has CDR1 LNHNV and CDR2 YYDKDF (reference sequence). The CDR3 spans 15 residues. CDR3 nucleotides: TGTGCCACCAGCTCAGACAGAGTCATGAACACTGAAGCTTTCTTT. This gives the protein CATSSDRVMNTEAFF.

The gene calls are TRBV27 and TRBJ2-2, with D possibly being TRBD2 (5 bases). With 6 bases removed from V and 0 bases from J, the gap between germline ends came to 11 bases. This CDR3 comprises 15 residues. CDR1 and CDR2 (germline): MNHEY, SMNVEV (reference sequence). This chain's CDR3 is CASSPRSANTGELFF. CDR3 bases: TGTGCCAGCAGCCCCCGTAGCGCGAACACCGGGGAGCTGTTTTTT.

V and J are TRBV11-2 and TRBJ2-5; D might be TRBD2 (6 bases). Germline V lookup: CDR1 SGHAT, CDR2 FQNNGV. V lost 5 bases, J lost 5 bases, and 15 bases lay in between. This CDR3 has 14 residues. DNA for the CDR3: TGTGCCAGCAGCGCACACGGGGGTATTGAGACCCAGTACTTC. The encoded protein is CASSAHGGIETQYF.

The rearrangement uses TRBV9 and TRBJ2-7; weak D call: TRBD1 (5 bases). This CDR3 has 15 amino acids. Germline CDR1 reads SGDLS; CDR2 reads YYNGEE. V was clipped by 0 bases and J by 2 bases, with 12 bases between them. The chain's CDR3 is CASSVGWGPTYEQYF. The CDR3 bases are TGTGCCAGCAGCGTAGGATGGGGCCCAACCTACGAGCAGTACTTC.

This rearrangement joins TRBV20-1 to TRBJ1-5; D not certain. Germline V gives CDR1 DFQATT, CDR2 SNEGSKA (reference sequence). V was trimmed by 2 bases and J by 6 bases, leaving 5 bases between them. This CDR3 is 11 amino acids long. This CDR3 is CSARQSQPQHF. For the CDR3, the DNA is TGCAGTGCTAGACAGTCTCAGCCCCAGCATTTT.

CDR3: CASSPHRGEYEQYF. The CDR3, as DNA: TGTGCCAGCAGCCCCCACAGGGGCGAGTACGAGCAGTACTTC. The V gene is TRBV9, the J gene TRBJ2-7; 7 positions agree with TRBD1. V dropped 4 bases and J dropped 4; count of bases not matched to a gene: 8. The V gene's germline CDR1 is SGDLS and CDR2 YYNGEE. This CDR3 has 14 residues.